The text below deals with one T cell receptor beta chain. This entry is derived from a study of CXCR3-negative and CXCR3-positive naive CD8 T cells. This CDR3 is built from 13 residues. The germline CDR1 and CDR2 sequences are SEHNR and FQNEAQ (reference sequence). Carrying UMI labels, the TRB cDNA libraries were prepared through 5' RACE. One entry per CDR3 protein, without DNA, is what TCRdb gives after re-calling the 5' RACE reads. This sample's clone table lists some 130,000 distinct CDR3 sequences. The specimen was naive CXCR3- CD8+ T cells from blood. Noted subset: CD45RO-CCR7+CD27+CD95- naive CD8+ T cells lacking CXCR3 (TNR3-). The chain links TRBV7-9 to TRBJ1-5; checking the TCRdb D call of TRBD1 is not possible without DNA. This TCR came from a human donor in good health. Some clones in this sample may be carry-over from other donors' samples. Here the CDR3 reads CASSLASGQPQHF.